This T cell receptor beta chain was sequenced for a study of blood T cell repertoires in COVID-19. TCRdb keeps only in-frame clones here, not all; method: immunoSEQ multiplex PCR. The sample lists roughly 400,000 clones; 85% to 90% were seen once. Germline V gives CDR1 LGHDT, CDR2 YNNKEL (reference sequence). V lost 5 bases and J lost 4; bases outside the gene matches: 10. CDR3 length equals 16 residues. Categorization into cohorts depended on clinical history that participants reported. This chain uses TRBV3-1 (or the pseudogene TRBV3-2) with TRBJ1-1, with TRBD1 identical over 10 bases. The source of this sequence is a woman between 45 and 65 years old who had recovered from COVID-19. The sample consisted of PBMCs or T cells enriched from blood (not recorded which). The CDR3 loop is CASSIGDRGEGTEAFF. CDR3 nucleotides: TGTGCCAGCAGCATAGGGGACAGGGGAGAGGGCACTGAAGCTTTCTTT.